This T cell receptor beta chain came from a study of tumor-infiltrating lymphocytes in primary liver carcinoma (dated by TCRdb to between 2016 and 2019). Broadly, across the study: Of the five patients (three men and two women, aged 30 to 69 years), four had hepatocellular carcinoma and one had combined HCC and intrahepatic cholangiocarcinoma. A total of roughly 35 specimens from 5 patients, comprising about 25 tumor regions, 5 adjacent noncancerous liver tissues and 5 peripheral blood samples, were covered by TCRbeta repertoire sequencing. Roughly 3.65 to 7.13 million productive TCRbeta reads were obtained per sample, and no significant difference in read depth was found between tissue types. Reproducibility between technical replicate repertoires was high, with correlation coefficients above 0.95 and mean shared-clone rates about 0.91. Agilent mRNA microarray profiling was performed on the roughly 27 tumor region samples to relate TCRbeta repertoire diversity to the local molecular phenotype. The tumors of the five patients were staged as T1-T3 N0M0, with maximum diameters ranging from about 4 to 10 cm. For each liver tumor, the study sampled five regions along with adjacent normal tissue and blood, and applied TCRbeta repertoire sequencing, expression microarrays and whole-exome sequencing. What the research found in general, with its limitations: The top 250 clones accounted for a significantly greater share of the repertoire in tumors than in blood (p = 0.039). Only roughly 8-25% of top clones appeared in all five regions of a tumor, which suggests that tumor-infiltrating T cells are spatially heterogeneous. Repertoire overlap was found to be higher between tumor regions (mean roughly 36%) than between tumor-adjacent (around 17%) or tumor-blood (about 14%) pairs, consistent with antigen-driven expansion. Because the samples were bulk and unsorted, CD4+ and CD8+ T cell repertoires could not be compared. Only the TCR beta chain was sequenced, which likely underestimates true repertoire diversity because unpaired alpha chains were not captured. Only four or five patients were included in the study, and the authors note that the findings should be validated in a larger study.

According to the germline V gene, CDR1 reads SGHAT and CDR2 reads FQNNGV. V and J are truncated by 2 bases and 2 bases respectively, leaving an intervening sequence of 15 bases. Reading from cysteine to phenylalanine, the CDR3 counts 16 amino acids. The CDR3 DNA has 48 bases and is translated from base 1. Note on this clonotype: This clone's antigen is unknown. Within one base of it there is no much larger clone, and no base qualities were kept.

Without any cell sorting, total RNA and DNA were extracted together from around 20-30 mg of bulk tissue using the AllPrep DNA/RNA mini kit. Between late 2015 and March 2016, five patients in China with histopathologically diagnosed primary liver carcinoma had surgical resection. At the time of sampling, the patients had chronic HBV infection and had not received any treatment. Five spatially separated regions were sampled per tumor: superior, inferior, left-lateral and right-lateral poles, plus the tumor centre. Histological examination found more than 75% viable tumor cells in every tumor sample. Fresh tumor and adjacent tissue pieces were bisected; one half was stored in RNAlater at -80°C, the other sent for histology. A constant-region primer and ProtoScript II reverse transcriptase were used to reverse-transcribe TCRbeta-specific cDNA from roughly 500 ng total RNA. Three nested multiplex PCR rounds, following a slightly modified ARM-PCR procedure, were used to build the TCRbeta libraries. Each of the first two PCR rounds ran for 10 cycles and used multiplex TRBV1-TRBV30 forward primers together with a Cbeta reverse primer. Sample barcodes and Illumina adapters were added in a final 25-cycle PCR with Deep VentR polymerase. Before sequencing, amplicons of 200-500 bp were purified from gel using a QIAquick gel extraction kit. An Illumina HiSeq 2500 was used to sequence the TCRbeta amplicons, generating 250-bp paired-end reads. As for how the authors treated the data: To recover full CDR3 sequences, reads were quality-trimmed using Trimmomatic v0.33 and paired reads were then merged using FLASH v1.2.11. V, D and J germline segments were assigned to the rearranged TCRbeta sequences using MiGEC v1.2.1b. Clonotype statistics, along with Shannon-Wiener diversity indices, were calculated using VDJtools v1.0.0. Except for diversity analysis, only the 250 most abundant clonotypes of each sample were used in subsequent analyses to reduce sampling bias. The public sequencing data were trimmed at Q25 with fastp and processed into clonotypes with MiXCR by TCRdb, which kept only in-frame beta chains. When rows share a CDR3 protein, they turn into one entry using the most common DNA and genes. TCRdb, not the original authors, processed these V and J calls. A total of more than 95,000 distinct CDR3 sequences appear in this sample, 55% to 75% of them only once. The ten most abundant clones make up about 8% of the sample.

The V and J segments used are TRBV11-2 and TRBJ2-5; 7 matching bases give a weak D call of TRBD2. This receptor was identified in a woman aged 60-75 years with primary liver carcinoma and hepatitis B virus infection. Source material: liver tumor tissue from sampling region 3. Interpreted using the paper, the cell subset or site label stands for: tumor region T3, left-lateral pole. The CDR3 region has the sequence CASSLRQASGQETQYF. The nucleotide sequence reads as follows: TGTGCCAGCAGCTTAAGACAGGCTAGCGGACAAGAGACCCAGTACTTC.